The 30 T cell receptor beta chains listed next were all sequenced from one sample in a study of blood T cell repertoires in COVID-19. The table came from immunoSEQ multiplex PCR; TCRdb's copy has only in-frame clones and leaves some out. The sample carries 93,000 or so clones, over 75% recorded once. Material for sequencing was peripheral blood. Receptors were obtained from a human donor in a cohort sampled during active or convalescent COVID-19.

The V and J genes are TRBV7-2 and TRBJ2-2, with 8 bases that match TRBD2. Looked up from germline, CDR1 is SGHTA and CDR2 is FQGNSA. CDR3 length: 16 amino acids. V shed 5 bases, J shed 3 bases, and the junction held 8 bases outside the gene matches. The CDR3 spells CASSRVRGAYTGELFF. The CDR3 nucleotides read TGTGCCAGCAGCCGCGTGCGGGGGGCGTACACCGGGGAGCTGTTTTTT.

This rearrangement joins TRBV3-1 (or the pseudogene TRBV3-2) to TRBJ1-4; possible D gene TRBD1, 5 bases. In germline, CDR1 is LGHDT, CDR2 YNNKEL (reference sequence). Trimming removed 1 base from V and 2 bases from J, with 17 bases in between. The CDR3 has 18 amino acids. The CDR3 loop is CASSQGGGRLTTNEKLFF. The DNA for the CDR3 is TGTGCCAGCAGCCAAGGGGGGGGTAGGTTGACGACTAATGAAAAACTGTTTTTT.

The genes are TRBV5-6 and TRBJ1-5; D is uncertain. Germline loops: CDR1 SGHDT, CDR2 YYEEEE. Trimming pared 0 bases from V and 5 bases from J, leaving 3 bases between. CDR3 length: 12 amino acids. CDR3 nucleotide sequence: TGTGCCAGCAGCTTGGCCGATCAGCCCCAGCATTTT. Protein product: CASSLADQPQHF. The entire variable domain, with the rest obtained from reference TRBV5-6 and TRBJ1-5, is as follows: DAGVTQSPTHLIKTRGQQVTLRCSPKSGHDTVSWYQQALGQGPQFIFQYYEEEERQRGNFPDRFSGHQFPNYSSELNVNALLLGDSALYLCASSLADQPQHFGDGTRLSIL.

This clone showed up just a few times. J is TRBJ1-6 and V is TRBV5-1; 8 nucleotides line up with TRBD1. CDR1 is SGHRS and CDR2 is YFSETQ in the germline V gene. With 4 bases clipped from V and 0 bases from J, the junction kept 6 bases outside the gene matches. CDR3 length: 17 residues. CDR3 protein: CASSPGDRSSYNSPLHF. CDR3 in DNA: TGCGCCAGCAGCCCGGGGGACAGGAGCTCCTATAATTCACCCCTCCACTTT.

This chain connects TRBV11-2 to TRBJ2-7; D is possibly TRBD2 (6 bases). V was clipped by 1 base and J by 7 bases, with 11 bases between them. The CDR3 has 13 amino acids. The germline CDR1 and CDR2 sequences are SGHAT and FQNNGV. In nucleotides, the CDR3 is TGTGCCAGCAGCTTAGGTCGGGGGTGGGAGCAGTACTTC. This codes for CASSLGRGWEQYF.

This clone appeared a single time. The chain has TRBV6-2 or TRBV6-3 and TRBJ2-2, with TRBD2 identical over 10 bases. The CDR3 contains 17 residues. Germline V gives CDR1 MNHEY, CDR2 SVGEGT. The junction had 6 bases not matched to a gene; V was cut back by 5 bases and J by 0 bases. The CDR3 protein is CASSVVAGGPNTGELFF. Here the CDR3 DNA reads TGTGCCAGCAGTGTGGTAGCGGGGGGCCCGAACACCGGGGAGCTGTTTTTT.

CDR3 sequence reads: CASSTGGAQGNEQFF. The DNA for the CDR3 is TGCGCCAGCAGCACCGGGGGGGCTCAGGGCAATGAGCAGTTCTTC. The chain has TRBV5-1 and TRBJ2-1, with 8 bases aligning to TRBD2. Germline V gene sequence: CDR1 SGHRS, CDR2 YFSETQ. After removal of 4 bases from V and 6 bases from J, the junction contained 9 bases not matched to a gene. The CDR3 extends over 15 amino acids.

This chain's CDR3 is CASSLGGGQETQYF. For the CDR3, the DNA is TGCGCCAGCAGCTTGGGGGGGGGCCAAGAGACCCAGTACTTC. The chain uses TRBV5-1 and TRBJ2-5; 7 bases are a match to TRBD2. The CDR3 contains 14 residues. In germline, CDR1 is SGHRS, CDR2 YFSETQ. The ends lost 0 bases at V and 1 base at J; junction bases unmatched: 0.

V gene TRBV4-1 combines with J gene TRBJ1-2; maybe TRBD1 (5 bases). This CDR3 contains 15 residues. Germline CDR1 is MGHRA and CDR2 is YSYEKL. V was clipped by 4 bases and J by 3 bases, with 15 bases between them. Here the CDR3 DNA reads TGCGCCAGCAGCCGCGATCCTGACAGCCACTATGGCTACACCTTC. This translates into CASSRDPDSHYGYTF.

CDR3 amino acids: CASSKGWLREETQYF. DNA for the CDR3: TGTGCCAGCAGCAAAGGGTGGTTACGCGAAGAGACCCAGTACTTC. The rearrangement links TRBV21-1 to TRBJ2-5; the table calls TRBD2, which could not be checked here. TRBV21-1 constitutes a pseudogene. The CDR3 is 15 amino acids.

The chain couples TRBV2 to TRBJ2-5; D unclear. Germline CDR1 and CDR2: SNHLY and FYNNEI. This CDR3 is built from 11 residues. The V gene lost 4 bases and the J gene lost 2 bases, with 2 bases spanning the gap. The chain's CDR3 is CASSVQETQYF. The CDR3 DNA sequence: TGTGCCAGCAGTGTACAAGAGACCCAGTACTTC.

The V and J genes are TRBV5-4 and TRBJ2-2; D not resolved. Trimming removed 0 bases at V and 6 bases at J, with 12 bases between. The CDR3 has 15 residues. Germline V gene data show CDR1 as SGHNT and CDR2 as YYREEE (reference sequence). The CDR3 DNA reads TGTGCCAGCAGCTTGGGCATTAGCAGTCCCGGGGAGCTGTTTTTT. Amino acids: CASSLGISSPGELFF.

V gene TRBV3-1 (or the pseudogene TRBV3-2) combines with J gene TRBJ1-2; D may be TRBD1 (6 bases). Germline V CDR1 and CDR2: LGHDT, YNNKEL (reference sequence). The CDR3 loop spans 14 amino acids. Trimming took off 0 bases at V and 4 bases at J, with 9 bases between the two ends. CDR3 sequence (DNA): TGTGCCAGCAGCCAAGAGGGGGGGGCCTATGGCTACACCTTC. Its translation: CASSQEGGAYGYTF.

V and J are TRBV3-1 (or the pseudogene TRBV3-2) and TRBJ2-2, with D possibly matching TRBD2 (7 bases). The CDR3 spans 18 residues. Trimming pared 0 bases from V and 4 bases from J, leaving 18 bases between. In germline, CDR1 is LGHDT, CDR2 YNNKEL (reference sequence). CDR3 coding DNA: TGTGCCAGCAGCCAAGAAGTGGTCGGGGGGCTGGGCACCGGGGAGCTGTTTTTT. Translated, it gives CASSQEVVGGLGTGELFF.

This clone was picked up one time. The V gene is TRBV19, the J gene TRBJ1-5, with D possibly being TRBD1 (6 bases). Trimming stripped 10 bases from V and 3 bases from J, with 22 bases between. Germline lookup yields CDR1 LNHDA and CDR2 SQIVND (reference sequence). The CDR3 runs 16 residues. This CDR3 is CAIGGGGSALNQPQHF. CDR3 DNA: TGTGCCATCGGCGGGGGGGGCAGCGCCCTCAATCAGCCCCAGCATTTT.

This chain joins TRBV4-2 and TRBJ2-7; tentatively, D is TRBD1 (6 bases). Trimming left V 3 bases short and J 2 bases short, with 11 bases between. The CDR3 runs 14 residues. Germline V gene sequence: CDR1 LGHNA, CDR2 YNFKEQ. The CDR3 loop is CASSQEDRAYEQYF. CDR3 sequence (DNA): TGTGCCAGCAGCCAGGAGGACAGAGCCTACGAGCAGTACTTC.

The V and J genes are TRBV19 and TRBJ1-5; a weak D match, TRBD1 (5 bases). This CDR3 spans 15 amino acids. In germline, CDR1 is LNHDA, CDR2 SQIVND (reference sequence). Trimming took off 7 bases at V and 0 bases at J, with 13 bases between the two ends. The CDR3 sequence: CASTERQYSNQPQHF. The CDR3, as DNA: TGTGCCAGTACCGAGCGACAGTATAGCAATCAGCCCCAGCATTTT.

The V call is TRBV20-1, the J call TRBJ1-2, with TRBD1 identical over 9 bases. The CDR3 has 15 residues. J was trimmed by 5 bases and V by 3 bases; bases with no gene match: 10. CDR1 is DFQATT and CDR2 is SNEGSKA in the germline V gene (reference sequence). CDR3 sequence: CSASETGGSWYGYTF. The CDR3 DNA reads as TGCAGTGCTAGTGAAACAGGGGGCAGCTGGTATGGCTACACCTTC.

The rearrangement uses TRBV7-6 and TRBJ1-2; D not resolved. This CDR3 spans 18 amino acids. V was trimmed by 0 bases and J by 3 bases, leaving 20 bases between them. The germline V gene encodes CDR1 SGHVS and CDR2 FNYEAQ. The CDR3 sequence is CASSLAFLDGREDYGYTF. The CDR3 DNA follows: TGTGCCAGCAGCTTAGCTTTTCTTGATGGTAGGGAGGACTATGGCTACACCTTC. The complete variable domain, with remaining parts taken from reference TRBV7-6 and TRBJ1-2, reads GAGVSQSPRYKVTKRGQDVALRCDPISGHVSLYWYRQALGQGPEFLTYFNYEAQQDKSGLPNDRFSAERPEGSISTLTIQRTEQRDSAMYRCASSLAFLDGREDYGYTFGSGTRLTVV.

This clone has just one count. The chain uses TRBV4-3 and TRBJ1-3, with D perhaps matching TRBD1 (5 bases). V was shortened by 1 base and J by 0 bases, with 7 bases between the two germline ends. Germline V gene sequence: CDR1 LGHNA, CDR2 YSLEER. CDR3 size: 15 residues. CDR3 coding DNA: TGCGCCAGCAGCCAAGGGCAGGGCTCTGGAAACACCATATATTTT. Encoded protein: CASSQGQGSGNTIYF.

The chain combines TRBV9 with TRBJ2-2; TRBD2 might be the D (5 bases). In germline, CDR1 is SGDLS, CDR2 YYNGEE. The V end was cut by 5 bases, the J end by 0 bases, with 8 bases between. The CDR3 runs to 14 residues. The CDR3 bases are TGTGCCAGCAGGAGGGATACGAACACCGGGGAGCTGTTTTTT. Its translation: CASRRDTNTGELFF.

On this clone itself: This may stem from a read error, because a much larger clone lies one nucleotide away. The identical CDR3 is also encoded by other nucleotide sequences in the sample. J is TRBJ1-6 and V is TRBV5-6; 7 bases align to TRBD1. Per germline, CDR1 SGHDT and CDR2 YYEEEE. This CDR3 has 16 amino acids. The chain's CDR3 is CASSFIGTAYNSPLHF. In nucleotides, the CDR3 is TGTGCCAGCAGCTTCATCGGGACAGCATATAATTCGCCCCTCCACTTT. Full variable domain (remainder filled in from reference TRBV5-6 and TRBJ1-6): DAGVTQSPTHLIKTRGQQVTLRCSPKSGHDTVSWYQQALGQGPQFIFQYYEEEERQRGNFPDRFSGHQFPNYSSELNVNALLLGDSALYLCASSFIGTAYNSPLHFGNGTRLTVT.

DNA of the CDR3: TGTGCCAGCAGCTTAACCGGGGGGCTAGACACAGATACGCAGTATTTT. Protein: CASSLTGGLDTDTQYF. The gene calls are TRBV7-2 and TRBJ2-3; D possibly corresponds to TRBD2 (7 bases). The germline V and J ends were trimmed by 2 bases and 2 bases, with 14 bases remaining between them. CDR3 length equals 16 residues. Germline CDR1 is SGHTA and CDR2 is FQGNSA.

V usage is TRBV13 and J usage is TRBJ2-3; 11 bases map to TRBD2. J gave up 3 bases and V 5 bases, and 7 bases lay outside the gene matches. Germline assignment: CDR1 PRHDT and CDR2 FYEKMQ (reference sequence). This CDR3 has 16 residues. The DNA for the CDR3 is TGTGCCAGCAGCGTCCCTAGCGGGGGGCTTACAGATACGCAGTATTTT. It specifies CASSVPSGGLTDTQYF.

The CDR3 spells CASSPRRRKRDEQFF. CDR3 in DNA: TGTGCCAGCAGCCCGCGTAGGAGGAAGCGCGATGAGCAGTTCTTC. The rearrangement links TRBV7-2 to TRBJ2-1; tentative D call: TRBD2 (5 bases). Germline V lookup: CDR1 SGHTA, CDR2 FQGNSA. V was shortened by 5 bases and J by 8 bases, with 19 bases between the two germline ends. This CDR3 comprises 15 residues.

The chain recombines TRBV2 with TRBJ2-2; 7 nucleotides agree with TRBD1. CDR1 and CDR2 (germline): SNHLY, FYNNEI. This CDR3 is 15 amino acids long. The V and J ends lost 5 bases and 3 bases, in that order; junction bases with no gene match: 6. The CDR3 is CASSLTGVDTGELFF. Here the CDR3 DNA reads TGTGCCAGCAGTCTTACAGGGGTGGACACCGGGGAGCTGTTTTTT. The full variable domain, its missing parts supplied by reference TRBV2 and TRBJ2-2, is EPEVTQTPSHQVTQMGQEVILRCVPISNHLYFYWYRQILGQKVEFLVSFYNNEISEKSEIFDDQFSVERPDGSNFTLKIRSTKLEDSAMYFCASSLTGVDTGELFFGEGSRLTVL.

The V gene is TRBV10-1, the J gene TRBJ2-7; D might be TRBD1 (6 bases). V was cut by 4 bases and J by 6 bases, with 16 bases left in between. This CDR3 has 14 amino acids. The germline V gene has CDR1 WNHNN and CDR2 SYGVQD (reference sequence). The DNA for the CDR3 is TGCGCCAGCAGTGGGGCAGGGGCCTGGACCGAGCAGTACTTC. Translation gives CASSGAGAWTEQYF.

The chain couples TRBV7-9 to TRBJ1-2, with a weak D call TRBD1 (6 bases). CDR1 is SEHNR and CDR2 is FQNEAQ in the germline V gene (reference sequence). Trimming shortened V by 8 bases and J by 4 bases, and 17 bases separated the two germline ends. The CDR3 sequence is 14 residues long. Here the CDR3 reads CASSEGGLGYGYTF. The CDR3 region has the DNA TGTGCCAGCTCCGAGGGGGGGCTCGGCTATGGCTACACCTTC.

The rearrangement uses TRBV10-3 and TRBJ2-7; 12 bases line up with TRBD2. Trimming removed 0 bases from V and 9 bases from J; junction bases left unmatched: 3. The CDR3 is 14 residues long. Per the germline V gene, CDR1 is ENHRY and CDR2 is SYGVKD. The CDR3 DNA follows: TGTGCCATCAGTGAGTCTGGGACTAGCGGGCGGCAGTACTTC. Encoded protein: CAISESGTSGRQYF.

The table lists this clone with a few counts. The J gene is TRBJ2-2, the V gene TRBV27; D not resolved. CDR3 length equals 14 residues. Trimming removed 6 bases from V and 5 bases from J, with 13 bases in between. Germline CDR1 is MNHEY and CDR2 is SMNVEV (reference sequence). The CDR3 region has the DNA TGTGCCAGCAGCCTCGACTGGCGGACCGGGGAGCTGTTTTTT. As protein: CASSLDWRTGELFF.